This TCR beta chain was observed in a study of a mutant IDH1 vaccine in newly diagnosed glioma. Only in-frame clones appear in the TCRdb table, and some are missing; sequencing was by immunoSEQ multiplex PCR. The table includes roughly 52,000 clones, over 70% detected once. The CDR3 contains 14 residues. Trimming left V 6 bases short and J 5 bases short, with 14 bases between. CDR1 and CDR2 (germline): LNHDA, SQIVND (reference sequence). Comment on this clone: Antigen unknown.

Time point indicated: week 23, last vaccination. Doses comprised 300 ug of mutant IDH1 20-mer peptide each, plus topical imiquimod. The TCR comes from a man aged 40-55 years with glioma. The V gene is TRBV19, the J gene TRBJ1-5; no definite D call. This specimen was PBMCs, taken from a glioma patient whose treatment included an IDH1 peptide vaccine. The CDR3 nucleotides are TGTGCCAGTAGGGACCTGGCGGGAGATCAGCCCCAGCATTTT. Translated: CASRDLAGDQPQHF.